Presented here are 15 T cell receptor beta chains from one specimen sequenced in a study of identical twins. MiXCR was run by TCRdb on the 5' RACE reads, yielding one entry per CDR3 protein. The repertoire holds under 300,000 distinct CDR3 sequences, with about 14% as singletons. Source material: memory (CD45RO+) T cells sorted from blood. These receptors were collected from a woman aged 18-30 years in good health.

This clonotype was observed a handful of times. The V and J genes are TRBV12-3 or TRBV12-4 and TRBJ2-7; the D gene is possibly TRBD1 (5 bases). Trimming cost V 6 bases and J 0 bases, with 9 bases left between them. This CDR3 comprises 13 residues. The CDR3 coding sequence is TGTGCCAGCAGACAGGATGTCTCCTACGAGCAGTACTTC. This gives the protein CASRQDVSYEQYF.

This chain links TRBV7-2 with TRBJ1-2, with D tentatively TRBD1 (5 bases). Trimming took 6 bases from V and 2 from J, leaving 16 bases between them. In germline, CDR1 is SGHTA, CDR2 FQGNSA. This CDR3 has 15 residues. CDR3 DNA sequence: TGTGCCAGCAGTCCAGGGATCGGGCGGAACTATGGCTACACCTTC. Residues: CASSPGIGRNYGYTF.

V is TRBV11-2 and J is TRBJ2-1, with D perhaps TRBD1 or TRBD2 (5 bases each). V lost 0 bases, J lost 8 bases, and 8 bases lay in between. Germline lookup yields CDR1 SGHAT and CDR2 FQNNGV. The CDR3 totals 13 residues. In DNA form, the CDR3 reads TGTGCCAGCAGCTTAGAGGGACCCTATGAGCAGTTCTTC. Its protein product is CASSLEGPYEQFF.

This clonotype came up many times. The V gene is TRBV5-1, the J gene TRBJ1-2, with no clear D. The CDR3 consists of 12 residues. V lost 0 bases and J lost 5, with 5 bases in between. Looked up from germline, CDR1 is SGHRS and CDR2 is YFSETQ. For the CDR3, the DNA is TGCGCCAGCAGCTTGGAACAGTATGGCTACACCTTC. This gives the protein CASSLEQYGYTF. Full variable domain (missing parts from reference TRBV5-1 and TRBJ1-2): KAGVTQTPRYLIKTRGQQVTLSCSPISGHRSVSWYQQTPGQGLQFLFEYFSETQRNKGNFPGRFSGRQFSNSRSEMNVSTLELGDSALYLCASSLEQYGYTFGSGTRLTVV.

This clonotype was detected a few times. The chain recombines TRBV4-3 with TRBJ2-7; 11 nucleotides agree with TRBD2. Germline loops: CDR1 LGHNA, CDR2 YSLEER. V lost 1 base and J lost 6; bases outside the gene matches: 8. The CDR3 sequence is 16 residues long. The chain's CDR3 is CASSQGKTSGTPEQYF. The CDR3 DNA follows: TGCGCCAGCAGCCAAGGAAAGACTAGCGGGACCCCCGAGCAGTACTTC.

The V and J genes are TRBV5-1 and TRBJ2-7, with a possible D match to TRBD1 (5 bases). In germline, CDR1 is SGHRS, CDR2 YFSETQ. Between the trimmed V and J ends, which lost 2 bases and 5 bases, there was a span of 14 bases. The CDR3 has 14 residues. CDR3 coding DNA: TGCGCCAGCAGCTTTGGGCAGGGCAGGGACGAGCAGTACTTC. This encodes CASSFGQGRDEQYF.

A few counts support this clonotype. This chain uses TRBV3-1 with TRBJ1-2, with 7 bases identical to TRBD1. Germline lookup yields CDR1 LGHDT and CDR2 YNNKEL (reference sequence). V dropped 5 bases and J dropped 8; count of bases not matched to a gene: 8. This CDR3 comprises 13 residues. The CDR3 region has the DNA TGTGCCAGCAGCGGAGGAGGGGGCTACGGCTACACCTTC. It codes for CASSGGGGYGYTF.

This clonotype occurred a few times. The chain carries TRBV5-1 and TRBJ2-7; no definite D call. With 0 bases removed from V and 2 bases from J, the gap between germline ends came to 6 bases. The CDR3 runs 13 residues. The germline V gene encodes CDR1 SGHRS and CDR2 YFSETQ. CDR3 in DNA: TGCGCCAGCAGCTTGGACCCCACCTACGAGCAGTACTTC. This translates into CASSLDPTYEQYF.

This clonotype was observed at least ten times. This chain connects TRBV29-1 to TRBJ2-7; possibly TRBD1 for D (6 bases). The CDR3 spans 13 residues. The germline V gene has CDR1 SQVTM and CDR2 ANQGSEA. V was clipped by 5 bases and J by 3 bases, with 14 bases between them. Here the CDR3 DNA reads TGCAGCGTTAGACCACAGGGAAACTACGAGCAGTACTTC. Translated: CSVRPQGNYEQYF.

This clonotype was seen a few times. The V call is TRBV27, the J call TRBJ2-7, with 8 positions matching TRBD2. This CDR3 comprises 15 residues. After removal of 2 bases from V and 7 bases from J, the junction contained 10 bases not matched to a gene. Germline CDR1 is MNHEY and CDR2 is SMNVEV (reference sequence). This chain's CDR3 is CASSLMGGRSREQYF. In DNA form, the CDR3 reads TGTGCCAGCAGTTTAATGGGCGGGAGGTCAAGGGAGCAGTACTTC.

This clonotype was observed a few times. The chain carries TRBV29-1 and TRBJ1-1; the D gene is possibly TRBD1 (6 bases). The V end lost 5 bases, the J end lost 2 bases, and 12 bases lay between the germline ends. The germline CDR1 and CDR2 sequences are SQVTM and ANQGSEA. The CDR3 length is 13 residues. The CDR3 nucleotides read TGCAGCGTTCAGACACAGGGAAACACTGAAGCTTTCTTT. Translation: CSVQTQGNTEAFF.

The chain carries TRBV7-8 and TRBJ2-7; 12 bases align to TRBD1. The CDR3 consists of 20 residues. V shed 5 bases, J shed 6 bases, and the junction held 23 bases outside the gene matches. CDR1 is SGHVS, CDR2 FQNEAQ, per germline. The DNA of the CDR3 is TGTGCCAGCAGCCCACCCCCGGGACAGGGGGCGCCGGGACTAGGGGCCGAGCAGTACTTC. Its translation is CASSPPPGQGAPGLGAEQYF.

This clonotype has just a few counts. The chain recombines TRBV7-9 with TRBJ2-1; D perhaps matches TRBD2 (5 bases). Trimming removed 3 bases at V and 9 bases at J, with 15 bases between. CDR1 is SEHNR and CDR2 is FQNEAQ in the germline V gene (reference sequence). The CDR3 is 14 amino acids. The CDR3 sequence is CASSLWRSGGEQFF. The CDR3 bases are TGTGCCAGCAGCTTGTGGCGATCTGGAGGTGAGCAGTTCTTC.

This clonotype was picked up a small number of times. The chain couples TRBV28 to TRBJ1-1, with D unclear. Trimming left V 4 bases short and J 3 bases short, with 6 bases between. Per germline, CDR1 MDHEN and CDR2 SYDVKM. The CDR3 is 12 amino acids. The CDR3 here is CASSYLDTEAFF. The CDR3 DNA sequence: TGTGCCAGCAGTTATTTGGACACTGAAGCTTTCTTT.

This clonotype was seen a handful of times. The chain employs TRBV20-1 and TRBJ1-1, with D uncertain. The CDR3 loop spans 11 amino acids. The V gene's germline CDR1 is DFQATT and CDR2 SNEGSKA (reference sequence). The V end lost 3 bases, the J end lost 11 bases, and 13 bases lay between the germline ends. CDR3 residues: CSARTDLGAFF. The CDR3 nucleotides are TGCAGTGCTAGGACCGACCTCGGGGCTTTCTTT.